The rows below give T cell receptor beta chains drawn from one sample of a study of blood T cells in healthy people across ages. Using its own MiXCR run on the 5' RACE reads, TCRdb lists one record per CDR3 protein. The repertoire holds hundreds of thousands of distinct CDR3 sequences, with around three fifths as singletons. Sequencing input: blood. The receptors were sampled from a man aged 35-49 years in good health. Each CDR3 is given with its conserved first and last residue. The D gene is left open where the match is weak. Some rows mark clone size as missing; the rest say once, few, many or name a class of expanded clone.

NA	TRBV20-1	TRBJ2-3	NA	CSASEFPSTDTQYF	TGCAGTGCTAGCGAATTCCCTAGCACAGATACGCAGTATTTT
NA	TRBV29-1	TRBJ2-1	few	CSVEVNPYNEQFF	TGCAGCGTTGAGGTAAACCCCTACAATGAGCAGTTCTTC
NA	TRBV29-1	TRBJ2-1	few	CSVSDVYEQFF	TGCAGCGTTTCCGACGTCTATGAGCAGTTCTTC
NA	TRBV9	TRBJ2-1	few	CASGGEQFF	TGTGCCAGCGGGGGAGAGCAGTTCTTC
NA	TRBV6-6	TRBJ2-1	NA	CASSYSPVSSYNEQFF	TGTGCCAGCAGTTACTCCCCGGTTAGCTCCTACAATGAGCAGTTCTTC
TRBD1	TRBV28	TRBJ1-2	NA	CASSLQQGARSGYTF	TGTGCCAGCAGTCTACAACAGGGGGCCCGGAGTGGCTACACCTTC
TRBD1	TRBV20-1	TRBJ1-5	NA	CSATGQGGPQHF	TGCAGTGCCACCGGACAGGGCGGACCCCAGCATTTT
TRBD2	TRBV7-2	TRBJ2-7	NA	CASNPAGGTYNEQYF	TGTGCCAGCAACCCAGCGGGAGGAACCTACAATGAGCAGTACTTC
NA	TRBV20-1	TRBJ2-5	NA	CSARMANQETQYF	TGCAGTGCTAGAATGGCGAACCAAGAGACCCAGTACTTC
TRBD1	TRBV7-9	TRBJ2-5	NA	CASSFQGVGETQYF	TGTGCCAGCAGCTTCCAGGGGGTAGGAGAGACCCAGTACTTC
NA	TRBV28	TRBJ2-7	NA	CASSLNFLTSYNEQYF	TGTGCCAGCAGTTTAAACTTTTTGACCTCCTACAATGAGCAGTACTTC
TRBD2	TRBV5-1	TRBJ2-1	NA	CASSLGTSGTWGHRGEQFF	TGCGCCAGCAGCCTCGGGACTAGCGGGACGTGGGGCCATCGTGGTGAGCAGTTCTTC
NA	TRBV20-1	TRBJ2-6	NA	CSARSSSGANVLTF	TGCAGTGCTAGAAGCAGCTCTGGGGCCAACGTCCTGACTTTC
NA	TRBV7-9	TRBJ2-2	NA	CASSSRTAYTGELFF	TGTGCCAGCAGCTCACGGACAGCCTACACCGGGGAGCTGTTTTTT
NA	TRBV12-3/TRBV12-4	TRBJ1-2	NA	CASSERAPYGYTF	TGTGCCAGCAGCGAGAGGGCTCCCTATGGCTACACCTTC
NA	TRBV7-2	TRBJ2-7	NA	CASSSIGAEQYF	TGTGCCAGCAGCTCAATTGGGGCCGAGCAGTACTTC
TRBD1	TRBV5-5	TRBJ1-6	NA	CASSSGTGSNSPLHF	TGTGCCAGCAGCTCGGGGACAGGGTCCAATTCACCCCTCCACTTT
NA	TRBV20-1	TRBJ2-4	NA	CSARGVGNIQYF	TGCAGTGCTAGAGGGGTTGGGAACATTCAGTACTTC
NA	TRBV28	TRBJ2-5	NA	CASSNPPGLMEYF	TGCGCCAGCAGCAACCCTCCGGGACTCATGGAGTACTTC
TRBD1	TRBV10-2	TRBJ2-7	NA	CASSDGTGELEDEQYF	TGCGCCAGCAGTGATGGGACAGGGGAATTAGAGGACGAGCAGTACTTC
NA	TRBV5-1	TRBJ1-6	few	CASSPGGLTSNSPLHF	TGCGCCAGCAGCCCTGGAGGACTAACGTCGAATTCACCCCTCCACTTT
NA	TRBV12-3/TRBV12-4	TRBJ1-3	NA	CASSFYSASGNTIYF	TGTGCCAGCAGTTTTTACTCGGCCTCTGGAAACACCATATATTTT
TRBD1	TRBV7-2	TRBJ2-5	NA	CASGRDSWETQYF	TGTGCCAGCGGCCGGGACAGTTGGGAGACCCAGTACTTC
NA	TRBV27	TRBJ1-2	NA	CASSPDRLGGYTF	TGTGCCAGCAGCCCAGACAGGTTGGGAGGCTACACCTTC
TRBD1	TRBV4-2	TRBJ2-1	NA	CASAPRQGNSYNEQFF	TGTGCCAGCGCCCCCAGACAGGGTAATTCCTACAATGAGCAGTTCTTC
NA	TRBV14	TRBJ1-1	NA	CASSQAIGYTEAFF	TGTGCCAGCAGCCAAGCGATAGGGTACACTGAAGCTTTCTTT
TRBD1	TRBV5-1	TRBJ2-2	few	CASSSWTGGTGELFF	TGCGCCAGCAGCTCCTGGACAGGGGGTACCGGGGAGCTGTTTTTT
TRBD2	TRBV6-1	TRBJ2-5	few	CASWRLAGVGETQYF	TGTGCCAGCTGGCGGCTAGCGGGGGTGGGAGAGACCCAGTACTTC
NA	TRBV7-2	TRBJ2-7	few	CASSLRGGSTFEQYF	TGTGCCAGCAGCCTGCGTGGAGGATCTACGTTTGAGCAGTACTTC
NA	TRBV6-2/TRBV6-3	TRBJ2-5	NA	CASSHINSDGSQETQYF	TGTGCCAGCAGCCATATAAACAGCGACGGAAGCCAAGAGACCCAGTACTTC
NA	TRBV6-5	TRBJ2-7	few	CASRVTRDYEQYF	TGTGCCAGCAGAGTTACCCGGGACTACGAGCAGTACTTC
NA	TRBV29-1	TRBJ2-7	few	CSVDGWGLSSYEQYF	TGCAGCGTTGACGGGTGGGGATTAAGCTCCTACGAGCAGTACTTC
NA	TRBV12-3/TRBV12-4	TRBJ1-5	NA	CASSRGDGSNQPQHF	TGTGCCAGCAGTAGGGGGGACGGTAGCAATCAGCCCCAGCATTTT
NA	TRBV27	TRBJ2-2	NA	CASSSIAGLSWELFF	NA
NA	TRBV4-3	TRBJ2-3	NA	CASSQDLGLQNTQYF	TGCGCCAGCAGCCAAGATCTAGGACTGCAAAATACGCAGTATTTT
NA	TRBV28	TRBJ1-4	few	CASSPRQLLSDNEKLFF	TGTGCCAGCAGTCCTCGACAGCTTCTATCGGATAATGAAAAACTGTTTTTT
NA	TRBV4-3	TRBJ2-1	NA	CASSQDINSREQFF	TGCGCCAGCAGCCAAGATATTAATAGCCGGGAGCAGTTCTTC
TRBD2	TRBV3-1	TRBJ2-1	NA	CASSRSGESNEQFF	TGTGCCAGCAGCCGTAGCGGGGAGTCCAATGAGCAGTTCTTC
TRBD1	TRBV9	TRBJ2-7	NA	CASSAMGTGTPYEQYF	TGTGCCAGCAGCGCTATGGGGACAGGGACTCCCTACGAGCAGTACTTC
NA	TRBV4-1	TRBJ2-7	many	CASSQTLDYEQYF	TGCGCCAGCAGCCAAACCCTCGACTACGAGCAGTACTTC
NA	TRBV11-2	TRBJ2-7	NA	CASTVAEGSYEQYF	TGTGCCAGCACCGTAGCGGAGGGCTCCTACGAGCAGTACTTC
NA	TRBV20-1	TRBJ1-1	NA	CSIRPGVPTEAFF	TGCAGTATTCGACCAGGGGTGCCCACTGAAGCTTTCTTT
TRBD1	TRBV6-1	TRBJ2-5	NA	CASSVSQGDQETQYF	TGTGCCAGCAGTGTTAGTCAGGGGGACCAAGAGACCCAGTACTTC
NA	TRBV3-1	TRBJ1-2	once	CASSQDRSVGFYYGYTF	TGTGCCAGCAGCCAAGATCGAAGCGTTGGGTTTTACTATGGCTACACCTTC
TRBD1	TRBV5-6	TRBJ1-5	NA	CASSLMTGQGIIQPQHF	TGTGCCAGCAGCTTGATGACCGGACAGGGGATTATCCAGCCCCAGCATTTT
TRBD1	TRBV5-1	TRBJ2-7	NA	CASSLTRGTGDVYEQYF	TGCGCCAGCAGCTTGACCCGGGGGACAGGGGATGTATACGAGCAGTACTTC
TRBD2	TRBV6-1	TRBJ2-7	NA	CASNIAGGPYEQYF	TGTGCCAGCAACATAGCGGGAGGGCCCTACGAGCAGTACTTC
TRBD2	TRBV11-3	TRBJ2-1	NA	CASSLLPGGRADEQFF	TGTGCCAGCAGCCTCCTACCAGGCGGGAGGGCTGATGAGCAGTTCTTC